This T cell receptor (beta chain) was obtained from a study of shared clonotypes between healthy human individuals. The method was immunoSEQ multiplex PCR; TCRdb's version includes in-frame clones alone and lacks a portion of them. The sample includes some 2.3 million clones, just over 90% of them seen just once. Germline V gives CDR1 SGHKS, CDR2 YYEKEE (reference sequence). The CDR3 covers 14 residues. V was cut by 1 base and J by 0 bases, with 7 bases left in between. Study observations and caveats: An expected dependence of interdonor clonotype sharing on sequencing depth was noted. Naive subsets, compared against memory subsets, generally had larger estimated richness values. Sharing across four donors was highest in naive CD4 (around 5%) and lowest in memory CD8 (roughly 0.4%). Exclusively blood specimens were collected; tissue repertoires likely differ.

This clone was picked up one time. As yet, its antigen is unknown. The clonotype originates from a man between 18 and 29 years old in good health. Some clones in this sample may be carry-over from other donors' samples. What was sequenced was naive CD4+ T cells from PBMCs. Subset noted: CD45RA+ positively selected. This chain uses TRBV5-5 with TRBJ1-1; D call uncertain. DNA for the CDR3: TGTGCCAGCAGCTTGTGGCAGGTGAACACTGAAGCTTTCTTT. This codes for CASSLWQVNTEAFF.